This T cell receptor beta chain originates from a study of T cell responses to AZD1222 COVID-19 vaccine. Study conclusions and caveats: The number of AZD1222 recipients seropositive at baseline was only five to seven. Sampled repertoires all dated from after the peak T cell response. Clonal diversity was possibly underestimated, and the donors were mostly white British, with more females. An increase in Spike-specific TCR breadth and depth was observed after two AZD1222 doses.

Concerning this clone itself: The antigen is not known.

Sequencing was performed with immunoSEQ multiplex PCR; in TCRdb, only in-frame clones are kept and a portion is missing. The table shows roughly 120,000 clones, with roughly nine tenths occurring only once. The V gene end was trimmed by 4 bases and the J gene end by 2 bases; junction bases not matched to a gene: 4. The germline CDR1 and CDR2 sequences are GTSNPN and SVGIG (reference sequence). The CDR3 extends over 14 amino acids. The chain carries TRBV30 and TRBJ1-5, with 8 bases lining up with TRBD1. The starting material was peripheral blood, obtained on day 0 of AZD1222 vaccination. The TCR originated in an adult in good health. In DNA, the CDR3 is TGTGCCTGGACCTCGGACAGGGGCAATCAGCCCCAGCATTTT. Its protein is CAWTSDRGNQPQHF.